Following are 20 T cell receptor beta chains from one sample sequenced in a study of shared clonotypes between healthy human individuals. TCRdb keeps only in-frame clones here, not all; method: immunoSEQ multiplex PCR. The sample shows roughly 2,300,000 clones, around 92% of them seen only once. Sample: naive CD4+ T cells from PBMCs. The subset here: CD45RA+ positively selected. The origin of the receptors is a man aged 18 to 29 in good health. Some clones in this sample may be carry-over from other donors' samples.

The rearrangement uses TRBV28 and TRBJ2-5; D uncertain. Deletions cut 1 base from V and 4 bases from J, with 10 bases between. This CDR3 has 14 amino acids. Germline CDR1 reads MDHEN; CDR2 reads SYDVKM. The CDR3: CASSLYELLETQYF. The CDR3 nucleotides are TGTGCCAGCAGTTTATACGAATTGCTAGAGACCCAGTACTTC.

The chain uses TRBV13 and TRBJ2-5; weak D call: TRBD1 (5 bases). Germline V gene data show CDR1 as PRHDT and CDR2 as FYEKMQ (reference sequence). V lost 0 bases and J 4 bases, leaving 18 bases between the germline ends. This CDR3 comprises 17 residues. CDR3 in amino acids: CASSLGPGQGVPETQYF. The CDR3 DNA follows: TGTGCCAGCAGCTTAGGCCCTGGGCAGGGTGTCCCAGAGACCCAGTACTTC.

This clone was recorded a few times. The chain joins TRBV15 to TRBJ1-1; D is possibly TRBD1 (5 bases). Germline V CDR1 and CDR2: LNHNV, YYDKDF (reference sequence). The CDR3 covers 15 residues. V dropped 0 bases and J dropped 8 bases, with 16 bases sitting between them. DNA for the CDR3: TGTGCCACCAGCAGAGAGGGAACCGTCGGGGCCGAAGCTTTCTTT. It translates to CATSREGTVGAEAFF.

The chain uses TRBV5-1 and TRBJ2-3, with 8 bases that match TRBD1. The CDR3 loop spans 15 amino acids. From germline, CDR1 is SGHRS and CDR2 YFSETQ. J gave up 6 bases and V 4 bases, and 10 bases lay outside the gene matches. CDR3 nucleotides: TGCGCCAGCAGCGCCGGGACAGGACCCACTGATACGCAGTATTTT. Translation: CASSAGTGPTDTQYF.

The chain is built from TRBV6-1 and TRBJ1-5; 9 bases are a match to TRBD1. Losses at the gene ends were 4 bases for V and 0 bases for J; bases not matched to a gene: 7. Germline V gene sequence: CDR1 MNHNS, CDR2 SASEGT. This CDR3 region has 17 residues. The CDR3 nucleotides are TGTGCCAGCAGTGCCGACAGGGGGTGGAATAGCAATCAGCCCCAGCATTTT. Its translation is CASSADRGWNSNQPQHF.

The chain carries TRBV6-6 and TRBJ1-2; 7 bases are a match to TRBD1. The CDR3 has 12 amino acids. Germline values: CDR1 MNHNY, CDR2 SVGAGI (reference sequence). Losses at the gene ends were 3 bases for V and 14 bases for J; bases not matched to a gene: 9. As DNA, the CDR3 is TGTGCCAGCAGTTATGACCGCCAGGGGGTAACCTTC. The encoded protein is CASSYDRQGVTF.

This chain connects TRBV10-3 to TRBJ2-7, with D maybe TRBD2 (7 bases). Germline CDR1 ENHRY, CDR2 SYGVKD. This CDR3 spans 16 amino acids. The V and J ends lost 0 bases and 2 bases respectively, with 14 bases between them. The CDR3, as DNA: TGTGCCATCAGTGAGTCGACGGGCGGGGGCCCCTACGAGCAGTACTTC. Amino acids: CAISESTGGGPYEQYF.

The chain combines TRBV14 with TRBJ1-3, with a possible D match to TRBD1 (5 bases). This CDR3 is built from 17 residues. Germline V CDR1 and CDR2: SGHDN, FVKESK. The V end was cut by 0 bases, the J end by 3 bases, with 15 bases between. The CDR3 DNA is TGTGCCAGCAGCCAAGATTCCCCCGGGGCTGGTGGAAACACCATATATTTT. Protein: CASSQDSPGAGGNTIYF.

This chain uses TRBV6-1 with TRBJ1-4, with D maybe TRBD1 (6 bases). Germline V CDR1 and CDR2: MNHNS, SASEGT. This CDR3 has 14 residues. Trimming took 5 bases from V and 7 from J, leaving 14 bases between them. The CDR3 reads CASSHGGAGEKLFF. CDR3 DNA sequence: TGTGCCAGCAGTCATGGGGGCGCGGGTGAAAAACTGTTTTTT.

This clone was detected once. This chain links TRBV29-1 with TRBJ2-3, with D possibly TRBD2 on 6 matching bases. CDR3 size: 14 residues. Germline V gene sequence: CDR1 SQVTM, CDR2 ANQGSEA. The V gene lost 0 bases and the J gene lost 4 bases, with 11 bases spanning the gap. CDR3 amino acids: CSVEDRRASDTQYF. CDR3 DNA: TGCAGCGTTGAAGATCGGAGGGCTTCAGATACGCAGTATTTT.

A word on this clone: Other DNA sequences in this specimen translate into the identical CDR3. V usage is TRBV7-2 and J usage is TRBJ2-7, with D hard to call. This CDR3 is built from 12 residues. The V end was cut by 4 bases, the J end by 2 bases, with 6 bases between. In germline, CDR1 is SGHTA, CDR2 FQGNSA. CDR3 sequence: CASSSSAYEQYF. CDR3 coding DNA: TGTGCCAGCAGCTCCTCTGCCTACGAGCAGTACTTC.

In the case of this clone: This CDR3 is also generated by other DNA sequences in the sample. CDR3 sequence (DNA): TGTGCCAGCAGCTTAGGCGGAGATACGCAGTATTTT. Protein sequence: CASSLGGDTQYF. The chain couples TRBV11-2 to TRBJ2-3; D is undetermined. This CDR3 comprises 12 residues. The V end was cut by 1 base, the J end by 5 bases, with 4 bases between. The germline V gene has CDR1 SGHAT and CDR2 FQNNGV.

The rearrangement uses TRBV5-1 and TRBJ2-5; D not resolved. Trimming stripped 0 bases from V and 2 bases from J, with 8 bases between. Germline V gene sequence: CDR1 SGHRS, CDR2 YFSETQ. This CDR3 is built from 14 residues. CDR3 sequence: CASSLANPQETQYF. In nucleotides, the CDR3 is TGCGCCAGCAGCTTGGCCAACCCTCAAGAGACCCAGTACTTC.

This chain connects TRBV5-1 to TRBJ2-1; possibly TRBD2 for D (6 bases). Germline V CDR1 and CDR2: SGHRS, YFSETQ. V lost 0 bases to trimming and J lost 6 bases, with 16 bases between them. This CDR3 has 16 residues. The CDR3 protein is CASSLVVRDSRNEQFF. DNA for the CDR3: TGCGCCAGCAGCTTGGTAGTCCGGGACTCACGCAATGAGCAGTTCTTC.

The chain employs TRBV7-2 and TRBJ1-1; maybe TRBD1 (6 bases). CDR1 and CDR2 (germline): SGHTA, FQGNSA. The CDR3 runs 15 residues. Trimming took 6 bases from V and 0 from J, leaving 14 bases between them. CDR3 DNA: TGTGCCAGCAGTTATGGGACACCGATGAACACTGAAGCTTTCTTT. This translates into CASSYGTPMNTEAFF.

This clone appeared a single time. This rearrangement joins TRBV18 to TRBJ2-7; the D gene is possibly TRBD1 (6 bases). This CDR3 contains 14 residues. The ends were cut back, 3 bases at V and 5 bases at J, with 14 bases in the middle. In germline, CDR1 is KGHSH, CDR2 LQKENI. CDR3 in DNA: TGTGCCAGCTCACCGGGGACACCGAGAGACGAGCAGTACTTC. Its translation is CASSPGTPRDEQYF.

V gene TRBV2 combines with J gene TRBJ1-6, with D unresolved. From germline, CDR1 is SNHLY and CDR2 FYNNEI. The CDR3 covers 13 residues. V was clipped by 8 bases and J by 5 bases, with 10 bases between them. CDR3 DNA: TGTGCCAGCGCACAGCAGCATAATTCACCCCTCCACTTT. Protein: CASAQQHNSPLHF.

In regard to this clone: The sample has other DNA sequences that encode this CDR3 too. V and J are TRBV7-3 and TRBJ2-3, with TRBD1 as a possible D gene (5 bases). Between the trimmed V and J ends, which lost 4 bases and 1 base, there was a span of 6 bases. Germline V CDR1 and CDR2: SGHTA, FQGTGA. The CDR3 consists of 13 residues. The CDR3 nucleotides are TGTGCCAGCAGCTCGACAGGCACAGATACGCAGTATTTT. Translation gives CASSSTGTDTQYF.

A note on this clone: The same CDR3 is also encoded by other DNA sequences in this sample. This sequence joins TRBV5-1 and TRBJ2-1; 8 positions match TRBD1. The CDR3 length is 15 residues. Germline V gene sequence: CDR1 SGHRS, CDR2 YFSETQ. Germline trimming cut 4 bases from V and 4 bases from J; bases unmatched to any gene: 7. CDR3 bases: TGCGCCAGCAGCCCCGGGACAGGCGGATACAATGAGCAGTTCTTC. Translated, it gives CASSPGTGGYNEQFF.

CDR3 in amino acids: CASSPYGGAGANVLTF. CDR3 bases: TGCGCCAGCAGCCCATATGGGGGCGCTGGGGCCAACGTCCTGACTTTC. V gene TRBV5-1 combines with J gene TRBJ2-6; maybe TRBD1 (6 bases). The germline V gene encodes CDR1 SGHRS and CDR2 YFSETQ. Between the trimmed V and J ends, which lost 4 bases and 2 bases, there was a span of 13 bases. This CDR3 is 16 amino acids long.